The clone carrying this TCR beta chain turned up a few times. What it binds is unknown. The CDR3 consists of 13 residues. The V and J ends lost 4 bases and 4 bases respectively, with 11 bases between them. TCRdb itself ran the 5' RACE reads through MiXCR, one entry per CDR3 protein. The data show approximately 290,000 distinct CDR3 sequences, approximately 15% seen once. This sample was taken from a study of T-cell memory formation after mild COVID-19. Study-wide results and caveats: Clones from the second wave (peaking day 37) had unconfirmed SARS-CoV-2 specificity. Among contracting clones, CD4+ were mainly CM/EM and CD8+ enriched in EMRA. Contracting clones from day 15 to 85 had balanced CD4/CD8; later expanders favoured CD4+. Cross-reactive memory seemingly joined, as some responding clones were found in pre-infection memory.

Sequenced sample: PBMCs or a T cell subset sorted from them (not recorded which). This sequence joins TRBV23-1 and TRBJ2-7; D is undetermined. TRBV23-1 is an open reading frame, and its role is uncertain. This TCR derives from a man aged 18 to 30 who had mild COVID-19 (a few samples of this study predate the infection). Cell type and time point are not known. CDR3 amino acids: CASSLLWLYEQYV. The CDR3 DNA follows: TGCGCCAGCAGTCTCCTCTGGTTATACGAGCAGTACGTC.